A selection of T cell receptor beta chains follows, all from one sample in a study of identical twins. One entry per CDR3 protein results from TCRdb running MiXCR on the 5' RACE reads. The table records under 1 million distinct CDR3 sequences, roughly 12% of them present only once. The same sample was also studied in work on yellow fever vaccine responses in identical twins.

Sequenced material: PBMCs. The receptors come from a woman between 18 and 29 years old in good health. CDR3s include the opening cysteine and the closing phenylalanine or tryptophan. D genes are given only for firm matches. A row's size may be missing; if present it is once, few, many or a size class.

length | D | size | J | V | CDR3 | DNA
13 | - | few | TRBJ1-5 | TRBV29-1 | CSVVGAAGQPQHF | TGCAGCGTTGTAGGGGCTGCTGGGCAGCCCCAGCATTTT
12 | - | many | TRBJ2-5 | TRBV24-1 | CATSDTEETQYF | TGTGCCACCAGTGATACGGAAGAGACCCAGTACTTC
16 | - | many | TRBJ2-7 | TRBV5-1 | CASSLGGTGLSYEQYF | TGCGCCAGCAGCTTGGGCGGCACAGGACTCTCCTACGAGCAGTACTTC
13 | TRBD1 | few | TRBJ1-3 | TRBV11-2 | CASSFGQANTIYF | TGTGCCAGCAGCTTCGGACAGGCAAACACCATATATTTT
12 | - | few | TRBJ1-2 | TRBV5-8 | CASSPRTYGYTF | TGTGCCAGCAGCCCTCGGACGTATGGCTACACCTTC
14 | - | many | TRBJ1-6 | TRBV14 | CASSLQRSNSPLHF | TGTGCCAGCAGCCTCCAAAGGAGTAATTCACCCCTCCACTTT
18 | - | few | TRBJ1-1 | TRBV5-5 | CASSSGVGTTRGNTEAFF | TGTGCCAGCAGTAGCGGGGTGGGGACAACGCGGGGGAACACTGAAGCTTTCTTT
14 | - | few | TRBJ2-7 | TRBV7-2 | CASSFATPPYEQYF | TGTGCCAGCAGCTTCGCTACGCCCCCCTACGAGCAGTACTTC
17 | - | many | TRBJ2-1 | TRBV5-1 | CASSLVAGSWGYNEQFF | TGCGCCAGCAGCTTGGTCGCAGGATCTTGGGGGTACAATGAGCAGTTCTTC
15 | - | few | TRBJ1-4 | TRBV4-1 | CASSQPGTKNEKLFF | TGCGCCAGCAGCCAACCCGGGACAAAAAATGAAAAACTGTTTTTT
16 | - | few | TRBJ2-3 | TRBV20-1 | CSARGVERMSTDTQYF | TGCAGTGCTAGAGGGGTGGAGAGAATGAGCACAGATACGCAGTATTTT
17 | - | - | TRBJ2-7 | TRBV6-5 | CASSYSRSGGGAYEQYF | TGTGCCAGCAGTTACTCGCGATCCGGGGGAGGCGCCTACGAGCAGTACTTC
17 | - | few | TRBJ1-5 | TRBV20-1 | CSASQGLGAGSNQPQHF | TGCAGTGCTAGCCAGGGGCTAGGGGCTGGCAGCAATCAGCCCCAGCATTTT
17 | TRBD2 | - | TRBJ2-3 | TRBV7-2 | CASSLAPSGRGGDTQYF | TGTGCCAGCAGCTTAGCGCCTAGCGGGAGGGGGGGAGATACGCAGTATTTT
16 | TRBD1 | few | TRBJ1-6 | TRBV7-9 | CASSSGTGLTVLSLHF | TGTGCCAGCAGCTCAGGGACAGGGCTGACGGTTTTATCCCTCCACTTT
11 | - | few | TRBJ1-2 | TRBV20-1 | CSARLAYGYTF | TGCAGTGCTAGACTTGCCTATGGCTACACCTTC
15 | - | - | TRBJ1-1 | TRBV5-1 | CASSFSPAAGIEAFF | TGCGCCAGCAGCTTTAGCCCCGCGGCAGGAATTGAAGCTTTCTTT
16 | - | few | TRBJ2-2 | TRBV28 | CASRSTGTTKTGELFF | TGTGCCAGCAGATCCACCGGGACAACTAAGACCGGGGAGCTGTTTTTT
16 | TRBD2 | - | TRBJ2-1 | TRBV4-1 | CASSQGPGRFYNEQFF | TGCGCCAGCAGCCAAGGTCCCGGGAGGTTCTACAATGAGCAGTTCTTC
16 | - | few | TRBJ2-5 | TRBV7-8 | CASSLESVRGQETQYF | TGTGCCAGCAGCTTAGAGTCGGTCAGGGGACAAGAGACCCAGTACTTC
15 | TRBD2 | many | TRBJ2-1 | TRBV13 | CASSPPSGGASEQFF | TGTGCCAGCAGCCCGCCTAGCGGGGGGGCCTCTGAGCAGTTCTTC
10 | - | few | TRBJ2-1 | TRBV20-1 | CSASKIQQFF | TGCAGTGCTAGTAAAATCCAGCAGTTCTTC
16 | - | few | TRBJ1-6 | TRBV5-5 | CASSFEGEPRASPLHF | TGTGCCAGCAGCTTTGAGGGTGAACCGAGAGCTTCACCCCTCCACTTT
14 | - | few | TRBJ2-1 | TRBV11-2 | CASSLEPTYNEQFF | TGTGCCAGCAGCTTAGAGCCTACCTACAATGAGCAGTTCTTC
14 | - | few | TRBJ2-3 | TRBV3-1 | CASSQVMSTDTQYF | TGTGCCAGCAGCCAAGTGATGTCCACAGATACGCAGTATTTT
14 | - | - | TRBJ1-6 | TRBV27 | CASRPGTAYSPLHF | TGTGCCAGCCGTCCCGGGACGGCATATTCACCCCTCCACTTT